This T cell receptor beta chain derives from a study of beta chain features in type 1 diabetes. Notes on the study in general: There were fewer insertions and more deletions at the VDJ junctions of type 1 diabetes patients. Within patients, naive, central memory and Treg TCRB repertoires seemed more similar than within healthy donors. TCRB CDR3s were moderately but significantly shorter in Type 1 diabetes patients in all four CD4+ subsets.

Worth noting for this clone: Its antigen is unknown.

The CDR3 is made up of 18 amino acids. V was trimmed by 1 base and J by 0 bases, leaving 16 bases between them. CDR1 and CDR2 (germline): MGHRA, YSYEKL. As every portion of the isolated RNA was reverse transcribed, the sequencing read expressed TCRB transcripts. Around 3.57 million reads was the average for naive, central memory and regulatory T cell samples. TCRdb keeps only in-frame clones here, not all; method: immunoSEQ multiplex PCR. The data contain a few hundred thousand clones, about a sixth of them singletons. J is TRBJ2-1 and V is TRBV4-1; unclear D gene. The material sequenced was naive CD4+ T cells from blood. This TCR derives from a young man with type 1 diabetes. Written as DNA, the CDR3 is TGCGCCAGCAGCCAAGGTCTAGGTAACGGATACTCCTACAATGAGCAGTTCTTC. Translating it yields CASSQGLGNGYSYNEQFF.